This T cell receptor beta chain is from a study of shared clonotypes between healthy human individuals. CDR1 is SGHTA and CDR2 is FQGTGA in the germline V gene. The CDR3 is made up of 16 amino acids. V was clipped by 5 bases and J by 8 bases; unmatched bases: 10. The study, taken as a whole, reports: Relative to clonotypes present in all four donors, those not shared had lower generation probabilities. In four donors, about 5% of naive CD4 clonotypes appeared in common. Exclusively blood specimens were collected; tissue repertoires likely differ.

For each subset, genomic DNA was distributed in equal portions over several immunoSEQ plates. Repertoires were generated with immunoSEQ multiplex PCR, while TCRdb's copy carries only in-frame clones and drops some. This table holds 2 million to 3 million clones, 80% to 95% found once. In regard to this clone: The target antigen is unknown.

The rearrangement links TRBV7-3 to TRBJ2-3; 13 bases agree with TRBD2. The receptor was isolated from a man between 18 and 29 years old in good health. Some clones in this sample may be carry-over from other donors' samples. Material: naive CD4+ T cells from PBMCs. Specified subset: CD45RA+ positively selected. The CDR3 sequence is CASSRGLAGVGGTQYF. The DNA for the CDR3 is TGTGCCAGCAGCCGTGGACTAGCGGGAGTAGGAGGTACGCAGTATTTT.